This T cell receptor beta chain was captured by sequencing in a study of T cell responses to AZD1222 COVID-19 vaccine. Generated by immunoSEQ multiplex PCR, the TCRdb table keeps only in-frame clones and is missing some. The data contain over 80,000 clones, 90% to 95% of them singletons. The receptor was isolated from an adult who received the AZD1222 COVID-19 vaccine. The input for sequencing was peripheral blood, taken 28 days after the second AZD1222 dose.

CDR3 residues: CASSGQHSSYEQYF. The CDR3, as DNA: TGTGCCAGCTCTGGGCAGCATAGCTCCTACGAGCAGTACTTC. The chain links TRBV18 to TRBJ2-7; no definite D call. CDR1 and CDR2 (germline): KGHSH, LQKENI. Trimming removed 6 bases at V and 0 bases at J, with 12 bases between. The CDR3 is made up of 14 amino acids.